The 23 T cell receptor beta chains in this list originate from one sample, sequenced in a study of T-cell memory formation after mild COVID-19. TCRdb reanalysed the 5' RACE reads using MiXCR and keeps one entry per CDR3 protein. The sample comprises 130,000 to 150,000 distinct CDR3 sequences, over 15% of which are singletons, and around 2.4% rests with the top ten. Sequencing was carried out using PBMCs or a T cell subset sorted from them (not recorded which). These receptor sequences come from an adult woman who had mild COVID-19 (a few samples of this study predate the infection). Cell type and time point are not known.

The CDR3: CASSQGTADTQYF. The CDR3 region has the DNA TGCGCCAGCAGCCAAGGGACCGCAGATACGCAGTATTTT. The chain couples TRBV4-1 to TRBJ2-3; no clear D gene. The V gene lost 1 base and the J gene lost 4 bases, with 6 bases spanning the gap. Germline V gene data show CDR1 as MGHRA and CDR2 as YSYEKL. This CDR3 region has 13 residues.

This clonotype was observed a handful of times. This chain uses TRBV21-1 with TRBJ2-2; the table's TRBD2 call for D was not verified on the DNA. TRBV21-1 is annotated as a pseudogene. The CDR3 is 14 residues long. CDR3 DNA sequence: TGTGCCAGCAGCAAACTGAGCGGGACCGGGGAGCTGTTTTTT. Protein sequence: CASSKLSGTGELFF.

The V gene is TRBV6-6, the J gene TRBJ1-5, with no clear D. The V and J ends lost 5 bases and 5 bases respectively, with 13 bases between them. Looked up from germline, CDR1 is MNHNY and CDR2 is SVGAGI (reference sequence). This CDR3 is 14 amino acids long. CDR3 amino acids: CASSRDGDYQPQHF. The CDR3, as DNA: TGTGCCAGCAGTCGGGATGGGGATTATCAGCCCCAGCATTTT.

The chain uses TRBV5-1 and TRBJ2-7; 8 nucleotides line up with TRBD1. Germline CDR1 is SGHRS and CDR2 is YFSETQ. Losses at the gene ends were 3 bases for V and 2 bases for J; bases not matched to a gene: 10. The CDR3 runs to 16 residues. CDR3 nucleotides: TGCGCCAGCAGCTCGACAGGGGCCCGTAGGACCTACGAGCAGTACTTC. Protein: CASSSTGARRTYEQYF.

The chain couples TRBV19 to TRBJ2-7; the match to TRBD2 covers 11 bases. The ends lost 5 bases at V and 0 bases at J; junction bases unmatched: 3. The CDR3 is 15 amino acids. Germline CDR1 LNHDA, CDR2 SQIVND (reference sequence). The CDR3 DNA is TGTGCCAGTAGTTTCACTAGCGGGAGCTCCTACGAGCAGTACTTC. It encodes CASSFTSGSSYEQYF.

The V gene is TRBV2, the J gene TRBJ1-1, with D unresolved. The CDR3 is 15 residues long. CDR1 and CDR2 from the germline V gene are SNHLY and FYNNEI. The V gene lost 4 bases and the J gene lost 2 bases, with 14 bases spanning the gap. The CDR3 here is CASSGTGRSNTEAFF. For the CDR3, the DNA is TGTGCCAGCAGTGGAACCGGACGGTCAAACACTGAAGCTTTCTTT.

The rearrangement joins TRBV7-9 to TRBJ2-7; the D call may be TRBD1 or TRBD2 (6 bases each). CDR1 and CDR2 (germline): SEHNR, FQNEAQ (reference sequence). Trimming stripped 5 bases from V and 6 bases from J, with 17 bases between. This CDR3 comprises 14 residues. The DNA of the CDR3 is TGTGCCAGCAGCCCTCTAAGGAGGGGGAGCGAGCAGTACTTC. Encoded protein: CASSPLRRGSEQYF.

The CDR3 coding sequence is TGTGCCAGCAGTATGGACAGGGGCAGCAATCAGCCCCAGCATTTT. Amino acid sequence: CASSMDRGSNQPQHF. The J gene is TRBJ1-5, the V gene TRBV2, with 9 bases matching TRBD1. The trim removed 5 bases at V and 1 base at J, leaving 3 bases unmatched. The CDR3 runs 15 residues. The V gene's germline CDR1 is SNHLY and CDR2 FYNNEI. The full variable domain, its missing parts supplied by reference TRBV2 and TRBJ1-5, is EPEVTQTPSHQVTQMGQEVILRCVPISNHLYFYWYRQILGQKVEFLVSFYNNEISEKSEIFDDQFSVERPDGSNFTLKIRSTKLEDSAMYFCASSMDRGSNQPQHFGDGTRLSIL.

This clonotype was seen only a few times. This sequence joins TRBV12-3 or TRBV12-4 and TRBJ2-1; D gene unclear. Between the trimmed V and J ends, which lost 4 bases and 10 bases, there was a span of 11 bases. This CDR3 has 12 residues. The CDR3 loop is CASSSRIGEQFF. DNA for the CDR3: TGTGCCAGCAGTTCTAGGATCGGGGAGCAGTTCTTC.

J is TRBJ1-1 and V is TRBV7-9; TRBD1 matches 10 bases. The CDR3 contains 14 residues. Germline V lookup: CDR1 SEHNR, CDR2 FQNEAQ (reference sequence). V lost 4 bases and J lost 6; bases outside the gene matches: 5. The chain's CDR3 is CASSSSGQGAEAFF. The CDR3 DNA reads TGTGCCAGCAGCTCATCAGGACAGGGGGCTGAAGCTTTCTTT.

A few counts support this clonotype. CDR3: CASNGRGRNQPQHF. The CDR3 bases are TGCGCCAGCAATGGGAGGGGGCGCAATCAGCCCCAGCATTTT. V usage is TRBV10-2 and J usage is TRBJ1-5, with TRBD1 matching 7 bases. In germline, CDR1 is WSHSY, CDR2 SAAADI. Unmatched junction bases numbered 5, after V lost 7 bases and J lost 2 bases. CDR3 length: 14 amino acids.

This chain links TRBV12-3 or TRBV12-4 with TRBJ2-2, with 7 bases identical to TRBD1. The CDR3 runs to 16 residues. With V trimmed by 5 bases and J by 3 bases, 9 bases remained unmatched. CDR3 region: CASSPTGTAYTGELFF. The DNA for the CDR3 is TGTGCCAGCAGTCCAACCGGGACAGCTTACACCGGGGAGCTGTTTTTT.

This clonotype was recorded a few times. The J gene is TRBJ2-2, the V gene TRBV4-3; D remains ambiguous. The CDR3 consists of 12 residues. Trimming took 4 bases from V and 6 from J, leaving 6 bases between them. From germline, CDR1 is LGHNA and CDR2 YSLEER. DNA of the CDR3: TGCGCCAGCAGCCCCCTAGCCGGGGAGCTGTTTTTT. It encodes CASSPLAGELFF.

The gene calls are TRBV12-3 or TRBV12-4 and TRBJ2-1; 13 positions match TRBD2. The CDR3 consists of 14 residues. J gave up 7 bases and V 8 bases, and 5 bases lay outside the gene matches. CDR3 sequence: CASVLTSGGNEQFF. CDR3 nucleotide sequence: TGTGCCAGCGTCCTGACTAGCGGGGGGAATGAGCAGTTCTTC.

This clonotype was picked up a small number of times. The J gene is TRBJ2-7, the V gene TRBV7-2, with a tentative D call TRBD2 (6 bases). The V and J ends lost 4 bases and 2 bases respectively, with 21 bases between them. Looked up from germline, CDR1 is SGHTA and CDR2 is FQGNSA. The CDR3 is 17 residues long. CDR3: CASSSRAAGTRPYEQYF. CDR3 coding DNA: TGTGCCAGCAGCTCTCGGGCAGCCGGGACTCGACCCTACGAGCAGTACTTC.

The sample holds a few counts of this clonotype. CDR3 region: CAISDRAYNEQFF. DNA for the CDR3: TGTGCCATCAGCGACAGGGCCTACAATGAGCAGTTCTTC. The chain links TRBV10-3 to TRBJ2-1, with 7 bases lining up with TRBD1. This CDR3 comprises 13 residues. Germline assignment: CDR1 ENHRY and CDR2 SYGVKD. Trimming removed 6 bases from V and 2 bases from J; junction bases left unmatched: 1.

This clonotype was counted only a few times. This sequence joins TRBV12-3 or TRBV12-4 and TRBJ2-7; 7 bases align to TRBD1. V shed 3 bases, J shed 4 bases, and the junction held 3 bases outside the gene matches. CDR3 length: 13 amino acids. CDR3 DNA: TGTGCCAGCAGTTTGAGGGGGCCATACGAGCAGTACTTC. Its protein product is CASSLRGPYEQYF.

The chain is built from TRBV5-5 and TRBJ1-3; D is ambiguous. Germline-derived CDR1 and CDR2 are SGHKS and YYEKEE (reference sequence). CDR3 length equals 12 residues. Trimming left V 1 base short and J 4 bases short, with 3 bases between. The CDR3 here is CASSLLGNTIYF. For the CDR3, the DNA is TGTGCCAGCAGCTTGCTAGGAAACACCATATATTTT.

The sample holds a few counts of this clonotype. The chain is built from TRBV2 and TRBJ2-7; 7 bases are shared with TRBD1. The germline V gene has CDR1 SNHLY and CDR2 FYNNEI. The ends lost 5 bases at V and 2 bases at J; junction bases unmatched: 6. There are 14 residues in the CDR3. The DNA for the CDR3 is TGTGCCAGCAGTCAAAGGACAGGTGCCTACGAGCAGTACTTC. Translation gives CASSQRTGAYEQYF.

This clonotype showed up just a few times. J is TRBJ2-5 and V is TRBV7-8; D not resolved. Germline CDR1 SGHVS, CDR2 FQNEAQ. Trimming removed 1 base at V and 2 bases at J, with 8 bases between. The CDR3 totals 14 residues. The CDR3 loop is CASSLGGKQETQYF. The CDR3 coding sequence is TGTGCCAGCAGCTTAGGTGGCAAACAAGAGACCCAGTACTTC.

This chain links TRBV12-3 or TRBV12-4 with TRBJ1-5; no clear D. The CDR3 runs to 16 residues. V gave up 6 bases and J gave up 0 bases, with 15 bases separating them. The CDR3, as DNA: TGTGCCAGCAGCCGTCTCCCAGAGACTAGCAATCAGCCCCAGCATTTT. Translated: CASSRLPETSNQPQHF.

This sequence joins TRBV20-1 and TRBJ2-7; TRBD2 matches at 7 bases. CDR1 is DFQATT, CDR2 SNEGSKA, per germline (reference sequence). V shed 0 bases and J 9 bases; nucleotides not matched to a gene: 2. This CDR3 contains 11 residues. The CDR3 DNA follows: TGCAGTGCTAGAGACGGGGGGAGGCAGTACTTC. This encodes CSARDGGRQYF.

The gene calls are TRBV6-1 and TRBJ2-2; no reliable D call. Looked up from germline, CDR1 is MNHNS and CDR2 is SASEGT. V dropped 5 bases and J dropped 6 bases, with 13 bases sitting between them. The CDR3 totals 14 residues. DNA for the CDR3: TGTGCCAGCAGTTCTAGTCATGATGCCGGGGAGCTGTTTTTT. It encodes CASSSSHDAGELFF.